This TCR beta chain was sequenced for a study of early T cells in non-severe SARS-CoV-2 infection (dated by TCRdb to about 2021). About the investigation overall: Because TCR sequencing relied on bulk RNA taken from unsorted whole blood, pairing of alpha and beta chains was not possible.

Study-wide findings and limitations: Matching against VDJdb was skewed toward anti-spike CD8 responses, likely underestimated virus-specific expansions, and missed private and CD4 specificities.

The receptor library was made with 5' RACE. Sequencer: NextSeq 500. In the TCR library protocol, unique molecular identifiers were attached to individual cDNA molecules to correct for PCR bias and sequencing error. Both TCR alpha and beta chains were sequenced, and tight co-correlation was observed between alpha and beta sequence abundances in each sample. From the authors' description of their analysis: Decombinator V4 was used to annotate the V gene, J gene and CDR3 of the TCR sequences. TCRs were defined as expanded if a significant change between any two time points was detected under a Poisson model with p below 0.0001. TCR abundances were normalised to the total number of TCRs sequenced per sample and expressed as counts per million. MAIT TCRs were defined by TRAV1-2 paired with TRAJ12, TRAJ20 or TRAJ33, and iNKT TCRs by TRAV10 paired with TRAJ18. VDJdb, accessed 1 November 2021, was searched for CMV, EBV and SARS-CoV-2 annotated TCRs, with TCRs annotated for multiple antigens excluded. TCRdb handled the public reads itself, with Q25 trimming in fastp and clone calling in MiXCR, and kept productive beta chains. Each entry is one CDR3 protein sequence, shown with its most common DNA and genes. It is TCRdb's table, rather than the study itself, that gives the V and J calls and clone size. Present in this sample are 30,000 to 45,000 distinct CDR3 sequences, 5% to 6.5% of which were seen just once. The ten largest clones represent roughly 25% of the sample.

Set within a cohort of healthcare workers in London, UK, this nested case-control study involved weekly PCR testing of nasopharyngeal swabs along with blood sampling. Between 23 and 31 March 2020, the week of the UK lockdown, healthcare workers were enrolled and then followed up weekly for as long as 16 weeks. Counted from cysteine to phenylalanine, this CDR3 has 14 amino acids. The CDR3 DNA has 42 bases and is translated from base 1. The germline V gene specifies SGHDT as CDR1 and YYEEEE as CDR2. Regarding this clonotype: It has no known antigen specificity. With a much larger clone just one base away, this may be a read error.

Material for sequencing was whole blood. This clonotype was sampled from an adult who was a healthcare worker with PCR-confirmed SARS-CoV-2 infection or an uninfected control (not recorded which). The chain couples TRBV5-6 to TRBJ2-2; a tentative D match to TRBD2 spans 5 bases. The bases read TGTGTCAGCAGCTTGGAGGCAGGCGGCGGGGAGCTGTTTTTT. The encoded protein is CVSSLEAGGGELFF.